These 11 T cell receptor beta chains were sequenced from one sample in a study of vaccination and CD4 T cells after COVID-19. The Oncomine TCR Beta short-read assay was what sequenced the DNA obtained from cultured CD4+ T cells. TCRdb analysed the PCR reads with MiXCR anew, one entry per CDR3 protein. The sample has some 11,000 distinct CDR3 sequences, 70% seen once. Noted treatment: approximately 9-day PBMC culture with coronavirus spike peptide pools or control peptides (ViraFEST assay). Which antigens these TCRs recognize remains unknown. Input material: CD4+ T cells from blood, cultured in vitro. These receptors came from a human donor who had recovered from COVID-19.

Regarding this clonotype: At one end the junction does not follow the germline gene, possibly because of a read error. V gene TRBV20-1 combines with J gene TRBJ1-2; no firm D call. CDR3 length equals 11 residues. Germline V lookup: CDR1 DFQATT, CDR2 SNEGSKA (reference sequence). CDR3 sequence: CSASTTYGHTF. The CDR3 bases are TGCAGTGCTAGTACGACCTATGGCCACACCTTC.

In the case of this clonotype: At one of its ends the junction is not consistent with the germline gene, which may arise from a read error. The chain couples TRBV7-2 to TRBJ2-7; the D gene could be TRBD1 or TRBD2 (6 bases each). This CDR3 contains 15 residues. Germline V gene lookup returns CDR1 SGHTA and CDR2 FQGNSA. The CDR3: CASSPDFGLVGGGDF. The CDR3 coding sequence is TGTGCCAGCAGCCCAGACTTCGGCCTAGTGGGGGGCGGGGACTTC.

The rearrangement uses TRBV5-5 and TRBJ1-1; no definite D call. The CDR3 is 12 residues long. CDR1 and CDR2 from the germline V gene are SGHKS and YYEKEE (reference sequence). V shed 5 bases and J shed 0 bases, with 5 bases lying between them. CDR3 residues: CASRTMNTEAFF. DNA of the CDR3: TGTGCCAGCAGGACCATGAACACTGAAGCTTTCTTT.

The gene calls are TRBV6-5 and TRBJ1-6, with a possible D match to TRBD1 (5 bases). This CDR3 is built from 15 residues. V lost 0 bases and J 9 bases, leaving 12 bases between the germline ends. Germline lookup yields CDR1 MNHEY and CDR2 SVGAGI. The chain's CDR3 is CASSYSITGGSPLHF. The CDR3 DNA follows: TGTGCCAGCAGTTACTCTATAACCGGGGGTTCACCCCTCCACTTT.

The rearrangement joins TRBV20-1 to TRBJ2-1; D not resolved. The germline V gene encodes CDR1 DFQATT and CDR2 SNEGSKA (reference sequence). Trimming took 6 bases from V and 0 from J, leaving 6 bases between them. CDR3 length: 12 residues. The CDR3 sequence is CSAALSYNEQFF. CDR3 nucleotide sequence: TGCAGTGCCGCGCTCTCCTACAATGAGCAGTTCTTC.

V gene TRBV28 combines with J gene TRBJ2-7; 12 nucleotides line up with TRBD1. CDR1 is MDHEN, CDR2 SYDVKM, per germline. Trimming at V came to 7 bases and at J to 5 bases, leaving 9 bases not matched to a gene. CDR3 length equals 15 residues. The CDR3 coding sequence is TGTGCCAGCACCCATGGCGGGACAGGGGGCCACGAGCAGTACTTC. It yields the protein CASTHGGTGGHEQYF.

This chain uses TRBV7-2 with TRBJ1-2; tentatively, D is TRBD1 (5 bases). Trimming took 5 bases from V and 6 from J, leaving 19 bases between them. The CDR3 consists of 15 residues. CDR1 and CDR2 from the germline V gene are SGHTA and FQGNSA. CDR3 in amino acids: CASSNRFGAADGYTF. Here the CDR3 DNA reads TGTGCCAGCAGCAACCGATTCGGGGCGGCGGATGGCTACACCTTC.

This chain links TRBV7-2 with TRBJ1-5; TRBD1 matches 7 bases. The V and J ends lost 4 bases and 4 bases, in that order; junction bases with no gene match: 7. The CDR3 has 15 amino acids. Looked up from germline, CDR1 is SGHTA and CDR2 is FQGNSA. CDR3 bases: TGTGCCAGCAGCTCATCGGGACAGCTTAATCAGCCCCAGCATTTT. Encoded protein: CASSSSGQLNQPQHF.

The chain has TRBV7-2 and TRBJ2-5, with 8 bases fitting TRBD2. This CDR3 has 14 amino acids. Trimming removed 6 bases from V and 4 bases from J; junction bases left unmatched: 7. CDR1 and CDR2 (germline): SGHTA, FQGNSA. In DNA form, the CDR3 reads TGTGCCAGCAGACCAAGCGGGAGCAGAGAGACCCAGTACTTC. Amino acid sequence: CASRPSGSRETQYF.

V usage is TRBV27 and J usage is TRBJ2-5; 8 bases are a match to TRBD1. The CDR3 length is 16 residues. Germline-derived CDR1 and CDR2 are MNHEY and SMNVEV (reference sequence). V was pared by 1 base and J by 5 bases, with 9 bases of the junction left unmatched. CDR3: CASSLWDRTGLETQYF. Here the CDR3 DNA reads TGTGCCAGCAGTTTATGGGATAGGACAGGGCTGGAGACCCAGTACTTC.

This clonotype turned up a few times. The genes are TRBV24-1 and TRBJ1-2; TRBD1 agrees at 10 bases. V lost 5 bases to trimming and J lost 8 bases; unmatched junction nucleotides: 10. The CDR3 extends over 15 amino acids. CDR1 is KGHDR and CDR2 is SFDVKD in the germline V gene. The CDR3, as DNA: TGTGCCACCAGTGCCGGACAGGGGGTCAGGACGGGCTACACCTTC. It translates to CATSAGQGVRTGYTF.